These 10 T cell receptor beta chains came from one sample sequenced in a study of human T cells and chemical hapten exposure. The time point is: pre-sensitization, week 0. Noted treatment: therapeutic diphenylcyclopropenone sensitization with weekly scalp DPC. Each CDR3 protein is one row after TCRdb ran MiXCR on the RACE reads. The sample contains about 380,000 distinct CDR3 sequences, approximately 5% of which appear only once. Here the sequenced sample was whole blood, taken in connection with sensitization to the hapten diphenylcyclopropenone (DPC). Receptors were obtained from a woman aged 50 to 60 with alopecia areata. Some clones in this sample may be carry-over from other donors' samples.

This clonotype was seen more than once but under ten times. This sequence joins TRBV7-8 and TRBJ2-3; tentative D call: TRBD2 (6 bases). The CDR3 runs to 14 residues. CDR1 is SGHVS, CDR2 FQNEAQ, per germline. With 1 base removed from V and 6 bases from J, the gap between germline ends came to 11 bases. CDR3 protein: CASSLELAGDTQYF. The CDR3 DNA sequence: TGTGCCAGCAGCTTAGAACTAGCAGGTGATACGCAGTATTTT.

The J gene is TRBJ2-5, the V gene TRBV7-9; TRBD2 matches at 10 bases. V dropped 5 bases and J dropped 4; count of bases not matched to a gene: 7. The CDR3 totals 15 residues. Germline assignment: CDR1 SEHNR and CDR2 FQNEAQ (reference sequence). CDR3: CASSPGTSVAETQYF. The CDR3 DNA reads as TGTGCCAGCAGCCCCGGGACTAGCGTTGCAGAGACCCAGTACTTC.

This clonotype was counted ten times or more. The J gene is TRBJ1-6, the V gene TRBV4-2; D is unclear. Trimming took 0 bases from V and 6 from J, leaving 9 bases between them. This CDR3 has 15 amino acids. CDR1 and CDR2 from the germline V gene are LGHNA and YNFKEQ. As DNA, the CDR3 is TGTGCCAGCAGCCAAGAAAGGGCCTTTAATTCACCCCTCCACTTT. Residues: CASSQERAFNSPLHF.

This clonotype was counted many times. The genes are TRBV28 and TRBJ2-1; no definite D call. Germline V gene data show CDR1 as MDHEN and CDR2 as SYDVKM. Trimming removed 6 bases at V and 0 bases at J, with 12 bases between. The CDR3 length is 15 residues. This CDR3 is CASSSRSSSYNEQFF. The CDR3 DNA follows: TGTGCCAGCAGCTCCAGGTCGAGCTCCTACAATGAGCAGTTCTTC.

This clonotype turned up a few times. The chain has TRBV6-1 and TRBJ1-4, with D possibly matching TRBD1 (6 bases). Trimming pared 6 bases from V and 0 bases from J, leaving 11 bases between. The CDR3 length is 15 residues. CDR1 is MNHNS and CDR2 is SASEGT in the germline V gene. The CDR3 sequence: CASRDSSTTNEKLFF. CDR3 sequence (DNA): TGTGCCAGCAGGGACAGTTCAACAACTAATGAAAAACTGTTTTTT.

V and J are TRBV7-6 and TRBJ1-2; no clear D. The germline V gene has CDR1 SGHVS and CDR2 FNYEAQ. This CDR3 is 15 amino acids long. Trimming stripped 1 base from V and 2 bases from J, with 11 bases between. The CDR3 region has the DNA TGTGCCAGCAGCTTAGGTTCCGGGCCCAACTATGGCTACACCTTC. This sequence encodes CASSLGSGPNYGYTF.

This clonotype has at least ten counts. This sequence joins TRBV6-2 or TRBV6-3 and TRBJ2-2, with D possibly being TRBD1 (5 bases). This CDR3 comprises 18 residues. Trimming stripped 1 base from V and 1 base from J, with 16 bases between. Germline V gene sequence: CDR1 MNHEY, CDR2 SVGEGT. Here the CDR3 reads CASSYYSQGRWNTGELFF. In DNA form, the CDR3 reads TGTGCCAGCAGTTACTATTCTCAGGGAAGGTGGAACACCGGGGAGCTGTTTTTT.

This clonotype was detected ten times or more. The chain recombines TRBV27 with TRBJ1-6; D gene unclear. The germline V gene has CDR1 MNHEY and CDR2 SMNVEV (reference sequence). The CDR3 is 15 amino acids. The V end was cut by 2 bases, the J end by 0 bases, with 5 bases between. CDR3 in DNA: TGTGCCAGCAGTTTAGGTAGCTCCTATAATTCACCCCTCCACTTT. Protein: CASSLGSSYNSPLHF.

This clonotype turned up a few times. This rearrangement joins TRBV7-9 to TRBJ2-2, with 9 bases matching TRBD1. Germline V CDR1 and CDR2: SEHNR, FQNEAQ (reference sequence). The CDR3 consists of 18 residues. V dropped 3 bases and J dropped 3; count of bases not matched to a gene: 11. The CDR3 DNA follows: TGTGCCAGCAGCTTGGCGGGGACAGGGATTTCGGACACCGGGGAGCTGTTTTTT. Protein: CASSLAGTGISDTGELFF.

This clonotype was observed many times. The J gene is TRBJ1-6, the V gene TRBV7-9, with D possibly matching TRBD1 (5 bases). Germline CDR1 SEHNR, CDR2 FQNEAQ (reference sequence). This CDR3 spans 14 amino acids. V lost 3 bases and J 14 bases, leaving 17 bases between the germline ends. CDR3 DNA: TGTGCCAGCAGCTTTGACAGCATAATTCAGGCCCTCCACTTT. Translated: CASSFDSIIQALHF.